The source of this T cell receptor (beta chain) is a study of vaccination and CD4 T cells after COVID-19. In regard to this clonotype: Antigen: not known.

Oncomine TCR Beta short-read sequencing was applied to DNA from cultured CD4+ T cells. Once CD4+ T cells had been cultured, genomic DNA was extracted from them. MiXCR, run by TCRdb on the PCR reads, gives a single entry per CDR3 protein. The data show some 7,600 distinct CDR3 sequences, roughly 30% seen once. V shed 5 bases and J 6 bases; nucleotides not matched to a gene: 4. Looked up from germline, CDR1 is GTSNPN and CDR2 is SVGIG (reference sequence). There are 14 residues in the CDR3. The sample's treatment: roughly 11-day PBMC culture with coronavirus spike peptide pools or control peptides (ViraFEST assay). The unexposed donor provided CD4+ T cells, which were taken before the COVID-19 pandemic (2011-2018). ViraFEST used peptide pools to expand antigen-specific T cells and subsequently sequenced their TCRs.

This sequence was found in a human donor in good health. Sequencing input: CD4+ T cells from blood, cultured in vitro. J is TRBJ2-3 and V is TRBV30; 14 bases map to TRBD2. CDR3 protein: CAWGRTSGRDTQYF. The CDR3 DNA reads TGTGCCTGGGGCCGGACTAGCGGGAGGGATACGCAGTATTTT.